A selection of T cell receptor beta chains follows, all from one sample in a study of blood T cell repertoires in COVID-19. Generated by immunoSEQ multiplex PCR, the TCRdb table keeps only in-frame clones and is missing some. The sample lists 200,000 or so clones, around 86% occurring once. The material sequenced was PBMCs or T cells enriched from blood (not recorded which). These receptor sequences come from a woman aged 40 to 50 with acute COVID-19. CDR3s leave out the opening cysteine and the closing phenylalanine or tryptophan. D genes are given only for firm matches.

d_call	j_call	v_call	cdr3_aa
TRBD2	TRBJ2-2	TRBV2	ASSSGGDTGELF
.	TRBJ1-2	TRBV5-4	ASSWESQGRGYT
.	TRBJ1-1	TRBV6-5	ASSLTENTEAF
TRBD2	TRBJ2-3	TRBV7-9	ASSLRGGSTDTQY
TRBD1	TRBJ2-5	TRBV27	ASRLQGALETQY
TRBD1	TRBJ2-7	TRBV6-5	ASDRGPSYEQY
TRBD1	TRBJ1-2	TRBV6-4	ASSASGQGNYGYT
.	TRBJ1-6	TRBV7-2	ASSYYSDADSPLH
.	TRBJ2-3	TRBV19	ASSFLGGAGDTQY
.	TRBJ2-2	TRBV9	ASSQGGSGELF
TRBD2	TRBJ2-1	TRBV5-1	ASSLARTSGYNEQF
TRBD1	TRBJ1-1	TRBV29-1	SVVLRDRGLAF
.	TRBJ1-2	TRBV5-5	ASSFNSRGYT
.	TRBJ1-5	TRBV2	ASSPTGTNQPQH
TRBD1	TRBJ2-2	TRBV9	ASSVSTGGNWNTGELF
TRBD1	TRBJ1-1	TRBV19	ASSDRARGNTEAF
.	TRBJ1-1	TRBV27	ASRNLNTEAF
TRBD1	TRBJ1-3	TRBV3-1/TRBV3-2	ASSQRQGLHGNTIY
TRBD1	TRBJ1-6	TRBV14	ASSQRTGKSSYNSPLH
.	TRBJ1-3	TRBV5-6	ASSPVDGNTIY
TRBD2	TRBJ2-7	TRBV7-8	ASSFGSGGRDEQY
.	TRBJ1-1	TRBV5-1	ASSLGAGVGEAF
.	TRBJ1-4	TRBV19	ASYDPGSTNEKLF
TRBD1	TRBJ1-1	TRBV27	ASSLSVVLAGGDSEAF
TRBD2	TRBJ2-1	TRBV9	ASSSQIGGANNEQF
TRBD1	TRBJ1-6	TRBV5-4	AVFGTTGEGYNSPLH
TRBD1	TRBJ2-3	TRBV5-6	ASSLAGQGANTQY
.	TRBJ2-5	TRBV4-3	ASSHARPGGEGTQY
TRBD1	TRBJ1-1	TRBV4-1	ASSLPGGVNTEAF
.	TRBJ1-2	TRBV30	AWARRGEVYGYT
TRBD1	TRBJ1-1	TRBV5-1	ASSLGGHEAF
TRBD1	TRBJ2-3	TRBV5-1	ASSLNDRGSTDTQY
.	TRBJ2-1	TRBV7-2	ASSPGDSYNEQF
.	TRBJ1-1	TRBV11-3	ASSLAGDSTTPAF
.	TRBJ1-1	TRBV7-8	ASRLAAGGNTEAF
TRBD2	TRBJ2-5	TRBV19	ASSPTGGGGGVTQY
.	TRBJ1-3	TRBV12-3/TRBV12-4	ATPGGPGNTIY
.	TRBJ2-2	TRBV11-3	ASSRGMAGELF
TRBD1	TRBJ1-2	TRBV3-1/TRBV3-2	ASSLGQGII
.	TRBJ1-6	TRBV6-5	ASTPGHFSSPLH
TRBD1	TRBJ1-4	TRBV30	AWSLDRGPNEKLF
TRBD1	TRBJ1-2	TRBV5-4	ASSSPGQAGWGYT
.	TRBJ2-2	TRBV5-6	ASSYYRRGNTGELF
TRBD1	TRBJ2-2	TRBV29-1	SAGTGVTGELF
.	TRBJ2-1	TRBV6-2/TRBV6-3	ASSYLDNEQF
.	TRBJ1-6	TRBV2	ASSEREVWGGNNSPLH